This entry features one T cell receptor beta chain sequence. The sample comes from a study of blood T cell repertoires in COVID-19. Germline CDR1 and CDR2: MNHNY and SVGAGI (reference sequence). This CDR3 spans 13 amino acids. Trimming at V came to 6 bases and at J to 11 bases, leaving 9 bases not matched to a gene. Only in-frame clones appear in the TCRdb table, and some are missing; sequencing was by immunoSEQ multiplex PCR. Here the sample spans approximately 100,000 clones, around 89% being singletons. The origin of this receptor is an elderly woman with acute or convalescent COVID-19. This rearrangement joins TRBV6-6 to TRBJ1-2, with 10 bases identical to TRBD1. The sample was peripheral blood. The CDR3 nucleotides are TGTGCCAGCAGAGCCGGGACAGGGGAAAGGTACACCTTC. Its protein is CASRAGTGERYTF.